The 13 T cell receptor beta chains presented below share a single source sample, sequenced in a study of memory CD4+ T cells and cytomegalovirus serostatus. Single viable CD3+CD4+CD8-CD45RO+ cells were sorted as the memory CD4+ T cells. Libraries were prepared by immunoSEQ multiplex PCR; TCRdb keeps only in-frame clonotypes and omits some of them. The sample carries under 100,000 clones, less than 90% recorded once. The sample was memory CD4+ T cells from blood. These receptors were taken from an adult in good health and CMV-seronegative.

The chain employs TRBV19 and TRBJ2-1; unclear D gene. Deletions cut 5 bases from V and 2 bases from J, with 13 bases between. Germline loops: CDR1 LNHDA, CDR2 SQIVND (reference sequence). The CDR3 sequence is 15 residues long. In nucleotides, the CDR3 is TGTGCCAGTAGTGCCGACATGGGTGCCTACAATGAGCAGTTCTTC. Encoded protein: CASSADMGAYNEQFF.

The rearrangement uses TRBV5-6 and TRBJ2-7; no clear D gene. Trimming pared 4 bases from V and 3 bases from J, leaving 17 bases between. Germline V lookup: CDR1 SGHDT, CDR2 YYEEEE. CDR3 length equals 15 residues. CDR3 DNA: TGTGCCAGCAGCCTAGGGCCACAGCGAAACTACGAGCAGTACTTC. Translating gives CASSLGPQRNYEQYF.

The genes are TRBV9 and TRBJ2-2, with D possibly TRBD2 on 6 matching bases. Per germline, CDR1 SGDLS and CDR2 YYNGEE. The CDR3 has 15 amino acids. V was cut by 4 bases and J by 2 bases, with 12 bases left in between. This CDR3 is CASSSQTSNTGELFF. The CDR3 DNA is TGTGCCAGCAGCTCGCAGACTAGTAACACCGGGGAGCTGTTTTTT.

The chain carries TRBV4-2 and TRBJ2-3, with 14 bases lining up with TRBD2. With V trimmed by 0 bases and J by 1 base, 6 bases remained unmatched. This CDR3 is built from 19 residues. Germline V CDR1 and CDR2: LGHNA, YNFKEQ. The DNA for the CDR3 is TGTGCCAGCAGCCAAGATCCGACTAGCGGGGGGGCCGGCACAGATACGCAGTATTTT. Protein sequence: CASSQDPTSGGAGTDTQYF.

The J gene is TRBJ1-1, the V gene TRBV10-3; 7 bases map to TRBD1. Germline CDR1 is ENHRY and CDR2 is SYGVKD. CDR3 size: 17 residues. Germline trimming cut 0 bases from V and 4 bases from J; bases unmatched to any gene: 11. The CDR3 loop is CAISESRGGGAGTEAFF. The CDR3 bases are TGTGCCATCAGTGAGTCGAGAGGAGGGGGCGCGGGCACTGAAGCTTTCTTT.

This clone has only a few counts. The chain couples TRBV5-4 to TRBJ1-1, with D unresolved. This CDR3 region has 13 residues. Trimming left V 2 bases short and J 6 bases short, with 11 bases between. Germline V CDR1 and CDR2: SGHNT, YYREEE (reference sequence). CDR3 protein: CASSLLPEAEAFF. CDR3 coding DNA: TGTGCCAGCAGCTTATTACCTGAGGCTGAAGCTTTCTTT.

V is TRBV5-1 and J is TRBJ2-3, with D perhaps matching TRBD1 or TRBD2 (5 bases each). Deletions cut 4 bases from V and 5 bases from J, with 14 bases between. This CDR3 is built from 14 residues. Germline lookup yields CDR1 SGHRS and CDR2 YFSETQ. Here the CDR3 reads CASSIRDGGDTQYF. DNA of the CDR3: TGCGCCAGCAGCATTAGGGATGGGGGAGATACGCAGTATTTT.

The CDR3 protein is CASSLPGRGANYGYTF. As DNA, the CDR3 is TGTGCCAGCAGCCTGCCCGGGAGGGGAGCTAACTATGGCTACACCTTC. The genes are TRBV7-2 and TRBJ1-2, with D tentatively TRBD1 (5 bases). The CDR3 contains 16 residues. The V and J ends lost 5 bases and 0 bases respectively, with 16 bases between them. The germline gives CDR1 SGHTA, CDR2 FQGNSA.

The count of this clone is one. The CDR3 here is CASSSSGGGWKTQYF. The CDR3 DNA sequence: TGTGCCAGCAGCTCCTCGGGGGGGGGCTGGAAGACCCAGTACTTC. The V call is TRBV7-8, the J call TRBJ2-5; 8 bases are shared with TRBD2. Germline trimming cut 4 bases from V and 6 bases from J; bases unmatched to any gene: 10. This CDR3 has 15 residues. The V gene's germline CDR1 is SGHVS and CDR2 FQNEAQ.

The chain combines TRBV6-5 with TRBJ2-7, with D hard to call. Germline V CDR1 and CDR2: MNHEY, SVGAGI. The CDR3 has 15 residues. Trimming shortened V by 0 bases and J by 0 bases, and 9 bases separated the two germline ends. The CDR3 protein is CASSYSMSGSYEQYF. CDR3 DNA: TGTGCCAGCAGTTACTCGATGTCAGGCTCCTACGAGCAGTACTTC.

CDR3 nucleotide sequence: TGTGCCAGTAGTATCATCACAGGGGAAGGCCGTCAGCCCCAGCATTTT. Protein: CASSIITGEGRQPQHF. This chain connects TRBV19 to TRBJ1-5; 7 bases line up with TRBD1. The CDR3 extends over 16 amino acids. Losses at the gene ends were 3 bases for V and 6 bases for J; bases not matched to a gene: 11. Germline values: CDR1 LNHDA, CDR2 SQIVND (reference sequence).

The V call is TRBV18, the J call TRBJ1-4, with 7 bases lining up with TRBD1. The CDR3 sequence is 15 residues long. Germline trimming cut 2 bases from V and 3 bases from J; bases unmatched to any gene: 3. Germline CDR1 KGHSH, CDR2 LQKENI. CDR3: CASSPDRVPNEKLFF. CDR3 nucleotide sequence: TGTGCCAGCTCACCAGACAGGGTGCCTAATGAAAAACTGTTTTTT. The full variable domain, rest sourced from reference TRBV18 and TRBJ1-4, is NAGVMQNPRHLVRRRGQEARLRCSPMKGHSHVYWYRQLPEEGLKFMVYLQKENIIDESGMPKERFSAEFPKEGPSILRIQQVVRGDSAAYFCASSPDRVPNEKLFFGSGTQLSVL.

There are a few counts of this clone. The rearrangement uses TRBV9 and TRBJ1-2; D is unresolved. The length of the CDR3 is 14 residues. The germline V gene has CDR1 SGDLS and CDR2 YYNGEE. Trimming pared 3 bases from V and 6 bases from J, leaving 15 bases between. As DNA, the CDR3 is TGTGCCAGCAGCGATTACCGCGGGCTTGATGGCTACACCTTC. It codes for CASSDYRGLDGYTF.